This TCR beta chain came from a study of radiation and T cells in renal cell carcinoma. Study-level results: No pretreatment tumor biopsies were available for baseline clonotypes.

With V trimmed by 5 bases and J by 5 bases, 7 bases remained unmatched. The CDR3 totals 14 residues. Germline CDR1 is SGHTA and CDR2 is FQGNSA. Regarding time point: blood 4 weeks post-SBRT, at nephrectomy. Treatment of the sample: 15 Gy SBRT to primary tumor, nephrectomy 4 weeks later. Radiation-treated patients gave blood at baseline, week 2 and week 4. This clone was found a few times. Its antigen is still unknown. TCRdb keeps only in-frame clones here, not all; method: immunoSEQ multiplex PCR. Of tens of thousands of clones listed, 83% are singletons. The chain combines TRBV7-2 with TRBJ1-1; 8 nucleotides agree with TRBD1. The sequence was collected from a woman aged 60-70 years with renal cell carcinoma. This specimen was blood, taken from a patient whose treatment included radiotherapy and nephrectomy. The CDR3 is CASSANRGGTEAFF. For the CDR3, the DNA is TGTGCCAGCAGCGCAAACAGGGGGGGGACTGAAGCTTTCTTT.